This T cell receptor (beta chain) originates from a study of OX40 agonist ivuxolimab in advanced cancers. Study conclusions and caveats: Still undetermined is the antigen specificity of the expanded peripheral T cells.

The CDR3 runs to 15 residues. CDR1 and CDR2 from the germline V gene are SGHTA and FQGNSA. V dropped 1 base and J dropped 7 bases, with 16 bases sitting between them. Concerning this clone itself: Antigen unknown.

Generated by immunoSEQ multiplex PCR, the TCRdb table keeps only in-frame clones and is missing some. The sample consists of around 100,000 clones, nearly 90% of them appearing once. The V gene is TRBV7-2, the J gene TRBJ1-2; D is perhaps TRBD1 (6 bases). The sequence came from an adult with an advanced solid tumor such as melanoma, head and neck, liver or kidney cancer. The sample here was CD4+ or CD8+ T cells sorted from blood, taken in a trial of the OX40 agonist ivuxolimab. The CDR3 nucleotides read TGTGCCAGCAGCTTAGGCCAGGGGTATTCGGGTGGCTACACCTTC. This gives the protein CASSLGQGYSGGYTF. Supplemented by reference TRBV7-2 and TRBJ1-2, the full variable domain reads GAGVSQSPSNKVTEKGKDVELRCDPISGHTALYWYRQSLGQGLEFLIYFQGNSAPDKSGLPSDRFSAERTGGSVSTLTIQRTQQEDSAVYLCASSLGQGYSGGYTFGSGTRLTVV.